The 13 T cell receptor beta chains presented below share a single source sample, sequenced in a study of patients and donors after allogeneic stem cell transplantation. Using its own MiXCR run on the RT-PCR reads, TCRdb lists one record per CDR3 protein. The table shows 900,000 to 1,000,000 distinct CDR3 sequences, with approximately 19% occurring only once. The sample was blood, either unsorted or a sorted T cell fraction (not recorded which). These TCRs come from a human donor who was either an allogeneic HSCT recipient or a stem cell or donor lymphocyte infusion donor (not recorded which). It is not recorded whose cells these are; they may come from a transplant donor.

V usage is TRBV7-9 and J usage is TRBJ2-1; 7 nucleotides line up with TRBD2. J gave up 3 bases and V 6 bases, and 11 bases lay outside the gene matches. The CDR3 totals 16 residues. The germline gives CDR1 SEHNR, CDR2 FQNEAQ (reference sequence). The CDR3 spells CASRTSALADYNEQFF. The DNA of the CDR3 is TGTGCCAGCAGAACTAGCGCGCTAGCGGACTACAATGAGCAGTTCTTC.

The gene calls are TRBV7-9 and TRBJ1-2, with D unresolved. V gave up 1 base and J gave up 8 bases, with 11 bases separating them. This CDR3 has 13 residues. Looked up from germline, CDR1 is SEHNR and CDR2 is FQNEAQ (reference sequence). CDR3 in DNA: TGTGCCAGCAGCTTAGAATGGGGTGAAGGCTACACCTTC. Protein: CASSLEWGEGYTF.

This chain connects TRBV12-3 or TRBV12-4 to TRBJ1-1; D ambiguous. The CDR3 loop spans 15 amino acids. Trimming shortened V by 1 base and J by 0 bases, and 9 bases separated the two germline ends. Here the CDR3 reads CASSLGALLNTEAFF. As DNA, the CDR3 is TGTGCCAGCAGTTTAGGTGCACTTTTGAACACTGAAGCTTTCTTT.

The chain recombines TRBV20-1 with TRBJ2-7, with D perhaps matching TRBD1 or TRBD2 (5 bases each). Trimming removed 6 bases at V and 2 bases at J, with 14 bases between. CDR3 length: 13 amino acids. CDR1 is DFQATT, CDR2 SNEGSKA, per germline (reference sequence). CDR3 in DNA: TGCAGTGCCCCCGGCAGGGAGCCCTACGAGCAGTACTTC. Translating it yields CSAPGREPYEQYF.

This sequence joins TRBV5-1 and TRBJ1-2, with D uncertain. The CDR3 is 16 amino acids. The germline gives CDR1 SGHRS, CDR2 YFSETQ. The V and J ends lost 3 bases and 0 bases respectively, with 15 bases between them. CDR3 loop: CASSSVQGYSNYGYTF. DNA of the CDR3: TGCGCCAGCAGCTCGGTACAAGGGTATTCTAACTATGGCTACACCTTC. Together with reference TRBV5-1 and TRBJ1-2, the CDR3 gives the full variable domain: KAGVTQTPRYLIKTRGQQVTLSCSPISGHRSVSWYQQTPGQGLQFLFEYFSETQRNKGNFPGRFSGRQFSNSRSEMNVSTLELGDSALYLCASSSVQGYSNYGYTFGSGTRLTVV.

This clonotype has more than one count but fewer than ten. V usage is TRBV12-3 or TRBV12-4 and J usage is TRBJ1-1; perhaps TRBD1 as D (5 bases). The V end was cut by 7 bases, the J end by 1 base, with 16 bases between. CDR3 length: 15 residues. The CDR3 is CASTVRRGWNTEAFF. CDR3 DNA sequence: TGTGCCAGCACCGTGCGGCGGGGCTGGAACACTGAAGCTTTCTTT.

This clonotype occurred many times. The V and J genes are TRBV6-2 or TRBV6-3 and TRBJ2-3; 14 positions agree with TRBD2. The V gene end was trimmed by 6 bases and the J gene end by 4 bases; junction bases not matched to a gene: 3. Germline values: CDR1 MNHEY, CDR2 SVGEGT. The CDR3 is 15 residues long. The CDR3 spells CASSSGLAGADTQYF. DNA of the CDR3: TGTGCCAGCAGCTCGGGACTAGCGGGAGCAGATACGCAGTATTTT.

In the case of this clonotype: One end of the junction is discordant with germline, which a read error may explain. The gene calls are TRBV7-7 and TRBJ2-2; D might be TRBD1 (5 bases). The CDR3 spans 16 residues. CDR1 and CDR2 (germline): SSHAT, FNYEAQ (reference sequence). Written as DNA, the CDR3 is TGTGCTAGCAGCCCGTTCCAGGGAACGAACACCGGGGAGCTGTTTTTT. As protein: CASSPFQGTNTGELFF.

The J gene is TRBJ2-1, the V gene TRBV7-8; 15 bases match TRBD2. V lost 4 bases, J lost 7 bases, and 8 bases stayed unmatched. The germline gives CDR1 SGHVS, CDR2 FQNEAQ. The CDR3 length is 17 residues. The CDR3 loop reads CASSSTRTSGRGNEQFF. DNA for the CDR3: TGTGCCAGCAGCTCTACCCGGACTAGCGGGAGGGGGAATGAGCAGTTCTTC.

The V and J genes are TRBV19 and TRBJ2-7, with 14 bases matching TRBD2. Looked up from germline, CDR1 is LNHDA and CDR2 is SQIVND (reference sequence). This CDR3 is 16 amino acids long. V trimming: 3 bases; J trimming: 4 bases; junction bases outside the gene matches: 5. In nucleotides, the CDR3 is TGTGCCAGTAGTATCACGGGACTAGCGGGAGAATACGAGCAGTACTTC. It specifies CASSITGLAGEYEQYF.

The gene calls are TRBV18 and TRBJ2-3; D is ambiguous. The CDR3 extends over 14 amino acids. V was clipped by 2 bases and J by 2 bases, with 8 bases between them. Per the germline V gene, CDR1 is KGHSH and CDR2 is LQKENI. The CDR3 loop is CASSPKTNTDTQYF. CDR3 DNA sequence: TGTGCCAGCTCACCAAAAACAAACACAGATACGCAGTATTTT. Full variable domain (outside the CDR3, taken from reference TRBV18 and TRBJ2-3): NAGVMQNPRHLVRRRGQEARLRCSPMKGHSHVYWYRQLPEEGLKFMVYLQKENIIDESGMPKERFSAEFPKEGPSILRIQQVVRGDSAAYFCASSPKTNTDTQYFGPGTRLTVL.

There are many counts of this clonotype. V gene TRBV29-1 combines with J gene TRBJ2-5; D perhaps matches TRBD1 (5 bases). V lost 6 bases to trimming and J lost 3 bases, with 11 bases between them. Germline assignment: CDR1 SQVTM and CDR2 ANQGSEA. The CDR3 length is 12 residues. CDR3 protein: CSVATDKETQYF. The DNA for the CDR3 is TGCAGCGTCGCGACAGATAAAGAGACCCAGTACTTC.

The sample holds a few counts of this clonotype. This chain joins TRBV20-1 and TRBJ1-6, with 10 bases matching TRBD1. CDR1 is DFQATT, CDR2 SNEGSKA, per germline (reference sequence). The CDR3 is made up of 14 amino acids. The ends lost 3 bases at V and 9 bases at J; junction bases unmatched: 5. The CDR3, as DNA: TGCAGTGCTAGGGGCGGGACAGGGGTTTCACCCCTCCACTTT. It encodes CSARGGTGVSPLHF.